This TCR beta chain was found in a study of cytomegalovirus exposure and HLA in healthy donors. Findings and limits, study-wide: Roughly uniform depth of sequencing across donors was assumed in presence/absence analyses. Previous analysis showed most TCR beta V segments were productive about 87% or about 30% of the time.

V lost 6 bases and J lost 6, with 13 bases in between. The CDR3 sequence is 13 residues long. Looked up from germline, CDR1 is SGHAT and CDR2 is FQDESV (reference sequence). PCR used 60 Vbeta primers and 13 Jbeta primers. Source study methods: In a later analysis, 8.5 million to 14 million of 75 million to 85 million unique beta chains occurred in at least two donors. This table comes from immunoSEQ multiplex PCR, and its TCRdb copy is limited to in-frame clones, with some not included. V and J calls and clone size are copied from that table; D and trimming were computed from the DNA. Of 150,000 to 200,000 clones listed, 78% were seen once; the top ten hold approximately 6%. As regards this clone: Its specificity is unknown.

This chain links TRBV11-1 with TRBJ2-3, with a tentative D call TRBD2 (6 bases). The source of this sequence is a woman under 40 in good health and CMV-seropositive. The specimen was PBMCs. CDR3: CASRDYPGDTQYF. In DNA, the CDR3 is TGTGCCAGCAGGGACTATCCGGGGGATACGCAGTATTTT.